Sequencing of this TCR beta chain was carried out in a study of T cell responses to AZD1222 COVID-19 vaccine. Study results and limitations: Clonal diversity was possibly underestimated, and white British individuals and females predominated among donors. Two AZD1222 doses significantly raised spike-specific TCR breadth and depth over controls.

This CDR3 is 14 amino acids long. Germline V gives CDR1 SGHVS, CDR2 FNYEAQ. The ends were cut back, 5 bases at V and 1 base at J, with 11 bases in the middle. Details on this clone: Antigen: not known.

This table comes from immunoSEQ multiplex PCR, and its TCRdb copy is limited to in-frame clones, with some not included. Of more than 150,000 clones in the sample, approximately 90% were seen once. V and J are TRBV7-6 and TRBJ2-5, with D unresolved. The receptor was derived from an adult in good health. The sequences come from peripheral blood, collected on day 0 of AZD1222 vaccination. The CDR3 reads CASSLRLSQETQYF. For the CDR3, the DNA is TGTGCCAGCAGCCTCCGACTGAGCCAAGAGACCCAGTACTTC.